The 17 T cell receptor beta chains below were found in one sample sequenced in a study of shared clonotypes between healthy human individuals. Measured with immunoSEQ multiplex PCR; TCRdb has only the in-frame clones, and not every one. The profile covers approximately 2,000,000 clones, with 85% to 95% appearing a single time and 0.37% taken by the ten largest. The sample was naive CD4+ T cells from PBMCs. Subset of the sample: CD45RA+ positively selected. Receptor source: a man aged 18 to 30 in good health. Some clones in this sample may be carry-over from other donors' samples.

As concerns this clone: Other DNA sequences in the sample encode the same CDR3. The chain combines TRBV5-1 with TRBJ1-3; perhaps TRBD1 as D (5 bases). Between the trimmed V and J ends, which lost 4 bases and 0 bases, there was a span of 8 bases. The CDR3 is 14 amino acids. The V gene's germline CDR1 is SGHRS and CDR2 YFSETQ. The CDR3 loop reads CASSGGSSGNTIYF. The CDR3 DNA reads as TGCGCCAGCAGCGGGGGGTCCTCTGGAAACACCATATATTTT.

The chain is built from TRBV11-2 and TRBJ2-1; the D gene is possibly TRBD1 (5 bases). V was clipped by 1 base and J by 4 bases, with 14 bases between them. The CDR3 is made up of 16 amino acids. CDR1 SGHAT and CDR2 FQNNGV come from the germline V gene. The CDR3, as DNA: TGTGCCAGCAGCTTAGCCCCCAGGGAATTTTACAATGAGCAGTTCTTC. Its translation is CASSLAPREFYNEQFF. The full variable domain, rest sourced from reference TRBV11-2 and TRBJ2-1, is EAGVAQSPRYKIIEKRQSVAFWCNPISGHATLYWYQQILGQGPKLLIQFQNNGVVDDSQLPKDRFSAERLKGVDSTLKIQPAKLEDSAVYLCASSLAPREFYNEQFFGPGTRLTVL.

This clone was detected only once. The chain combines TRBV7-9 with TRBJ1-4; no definite D call. Germline V gene lookup returns CDR1 SEHNR and CDR2 FQNEAQ (reference sequence). V shed 4 bases and J shed 4 bases, with 13 bases lying between them. The length of the CDR3 is 15 residues. The CDR3 is CASSSPLVGNEKLFF. CDR3 bases: TGTGCCAGCAGCTCCCCCTTAGTCGGTAATGAAAAACTGTTTTTT.

J is TRBJ1-1 and V is TRBV5-1; a weak D match, TRBD1 (6 bases). V lost 4 bases, J lost 6 bases, and 19 bases lay in between. The CDR3 contains 15 residues. The V gene's germline CDR1 is SGHRS and CDR2 YFSETQ. CDR3: CASSPRDTLRAEAFF. The CDR3 bases are TGCGCCAGCAGCCCCCGGGACACCCTTCGGGCTGAAGCTTTCTTT.

On this clone itself: The sample carries other DNA sequences with the same CDR3. V and J are TRBV19 and TRBJ2-1; D remains ambiguous. V was pared by 6 bases and J by 7 bases, with 10 bases between. This CDR3 has 12 residues. Germline values: CDR1 LNHDA, CDR2 SQIVND (reference sequence). The CDR3 reads CASSPRRNEQFF. In DNA, the CDR3 is TGTGCCAGTAGCCCCCGAAGAAATGAGCAGTTCTTC.

This clone has only one observation. The chain couples TRBV30 to TRBJ1-5; 7 nucleotides match TRBD1. The germline V gene has CDR1 GTSNPN and CDR2 SVGIG (reference sequence). V was pared by 4 bases and J by 9 bases, with 9 bases of the junction left unmatched. The CDR3 runs 13 residues. CDR3 residues: CAWTLGGEMPQHF. CDR3 nucleotides: TGTGCCTGGACCCTAGGGGGCGAAATGCCCCAGCATTTT.

The chain employs TRBV7-9 and TRBJ1-5, with D unclear. The CDR3 spans 13 residues. V lost 2 bases and J 6 bases, leaving 8 bases between the germline ends. Germline V gives CDR1 SEHNR, CDR2 FQNEAQ (reference sequence). The CDR3 reads CASSLMGSQPQHF. For the CDR3, the DNA is TGTGCCAGCAGCTTAATGGGGAGTCAGCCCCAGCATTTT.

The chain links TRBV4-1 to TRBJ2-2, with 9 positions matching TRBD1. Trimming at V came to 2 bases and at J to 6 bases, leaving 7 bases not matched to a gene. Germline V CDR1 and CDR2: MGHRA, YSYEKL. CDR3 length: 16 residues. CDR3 nucleotides: TGCGCCAGCAGCCAACCGGGACAGGGTTCATCCGGGGAGCTGTTTTTT. It codes for CASSQPGQGSSGELFF.

This clone was detected once. This chain connects TRBV5-4 to TRBJ2-7; D is unresolved. The V gene's germline CDR1 is SGHNT and CDR2 YYREEE (reference sequence). V gave up 2 bases and J gave up 4 bases, with 13 bases separating them. This CDR3 has 14 amino acids. The CDR3 protein is CASSFDGPRYEQYF. The CDR3 DNA reads TGTGCCAGCAGCTTTGACGGGCCCAGGTACGAGCAGTACTTC.

The chain is built from TRBV5-1 and TRBJ2-2; the D gene is possibly TRBD2 (5 bases). V dropped 7 bases and J dropped 7 bases, with 11 bases sitting between them. From germline, CDR1 is SGHRS and CDR2 YFSETQ. The CDR3 has 12 amino acids. The CDR3 sequence: CASGEGFGELFF. The DNA of the CDR3 is TGCGCCAGCGGTGAGGGATTCGGGGAGCTGTTTTTT.

The V and J genes are TRBV19 and TRBJ1-2; 9 bases line up with TRBD1. The V segment lost 4 bases and the J segment 3 bases; nucleotides outside the gene matches: 6. This CDR3 is built from 15 residues. In germline, CDR1 is LNHDA, CDR2 SQIVND (reference sequence). This chain's CDR3 is CASSKRQGDDYGYTF. Here the CDR3 DNA reads TGTGCCAGTAGTAAAAGACAGGGGGACGACTATGGCTACACCTTC.

This sequence joins TRBV25-1 and TRBJ2-7, with 9 bases matching TRBD2. V shed 5 bases, J shed 0 bases, and the junction held 5 bases outside the gene matches. Germline CDR1 and CDR2: MGHDK and SYGVNS. This CDR3 is 15 amino acids long. CDR3 DNA sequence: TGTGCCAGCAGTTCTGGACTAGCGAACTCCTACGAGCAGTACTTC. Encoded protein: CASSSGLANSYEQYF.

The rearrangement joins TRBV2 to TRBJ2-6; no firm D call. This CDR3 has 17 residues. Germline lookup yields CDR1 SNHLY and CDR2 FYNNEI. V gave up 7 bases and J gave up 1 base, with 17 bases separating them. CDR3 bases: TGTGCCAGCACCAGCCGGACCCCCGGATCTGGGGCCAACGTCCTGACTTTC. Its protein is CASTSRTPGSGANVLTF.

About this clone: The same CDR3 arises from other DNA sequences in this sample as well. In DNA, the CDR3 is TGTGCCAGCAGCTTGGGACAAGTGAACACTGAAGCTTTCTTT. Translating gives CASSLGQVNTEAFF. The chain couples TRBV5-4 to TRBJ1-1, with unresolved D. The CDR3 extends over 14 amino acids. Deletions cut 0 bases from V and 0 bases from J, with 6 bases between. CDR1 is SGHNT and CDR2 is YYREEE in the germline V gene (reference sequence).

The genes are TRBV18 and TRBJ1-5; a possible D gene is TRBD1 (5 bases). CDR1 is KGHSH and CDR2 is LQKENI in the germline V gene. V lost 10 bases and J 2 bases, leaving 18 bases between the germline ends. The CDR3 totals 15 residues. DNA of the CDR3: TGTGCCACCCCCGTCCAGGGTTGGGGCAATCAGCCCCAGCATTTT. Its translation is CATPVQGWGNQPQHF.

This chain joins TRBV7-2 and TRBJ2-7, with D unclear. There are 16 residues in the CDR3. Per the germline V gene, CDR1 is SGHTA and CDR2 is FQGNSA. V was trimmed by 0 bases and J by 4 bases, leaving 16 bases between them. Here the CDR3 DNA reads TGTGCCAGCAGCTTAGCGACTGATCTAAGAAAATACGAGCAGTACTTC. Residues: CASSLATDLRKYEQYF.

The chain uses TRBV28 and TRBJ1-2; D remains unclear. V was pared by 5 bases and J by 4 bases, with 8 bases between. Per the germline V gene, CDR1 is MDHEN and CDR2 is SYDVKM. The CDR3 length is 12 residues. The CDR3 DNA is TGTGCCAGCAGTGGAGTGGGCTATGGCTACACCTTC. Translated, it gives CASSGVGYGYTF.